The next 3 T cell receptor beta chains were all read from a single sample in a study of blood T cell repertoires in COVID-19. Profiled with immunoSEQ multiplex PCR; TCRdb holds only in-frame clones, not every one. The table includes over 250,000 clones, roughly 86% detected once. Specimen: peripheral blood. These receptor sequences come from a woman younger than 45 with acute or convalescent COVID-19.

The V gene is TRBV5-1, the J gene TRBJ1-1; weak D call: TRBD1 (6 bases). This CDR3 is 15 amino acids long. Looked up from germline, CDR1 is SGHRS and CDR2 is YFSETQ. Trimming pared 0 bases from V and 4 bases from J, leaving 13 bases between. This CDR3 is CASSLAGGRGTEAFF. CDR3 bases: TGCGCCAGCAGCTTGGCGGGGGGCCGGGGCACTGAAGCTTTCTTT.

This rearrangement joins TRBV9 to TRBJ2-2; perhaps TRBD2 as D (6 bases). The germline V and J ends were trimmed by 3 bases and 6 bases, with 12 bases remaining between them. Germline CDR1 and CDR2: SGDLS and YYNGEE. This CDR3 contains 14 residues. The CDR3 here is CASSAELASGELFF. DNA for the CDR3: TGTGCCAGCAGCGCCGAACTAGCCTCCGGGGAGCTGTTTTTT.

The chain uses TRBV7-2 and TRBJ2-3, with 11 bases matching TRBD2. The CDR3 contains 18 residues. V shed 6 bases and J 1 base; nucleotides not matched to a gene: 12. CDR1 and CDR2 (germline): SGHTA, FQGNSA. Here the CDR3 DNA reads TGTGCCAGCAGGCTAGCGGGAGGCTTACAACTACGCACAGATACGCAGTATTTT. The encoded protein is CASRLAGGLQLRTDTQYF. Full variable domain (missing parts from reference TRBV7-2 and TRBJ2-3): GAGVSQSPSNKVTEKGKDVELRCDPISGHTALYWYRQSLGQGLEFLIYFQGNSAPDKSGLPSDRFSAERTGGSVSTLTIQRTQQEDSAVYLCASRLAGGLQLRTDTQYFGPGTRLTVL.